Listed below are T cell receptor beta chains from one sample, sequenced in a study of spatial heterogeneity in lung cancer. TCRdb analysed the 5' RACE reads with MiXCR anew, one entry per CDR3 protein. The sample has tens of thousands of distinct CDR3 sequences; over 9.5% are singletons. This material consisted of PBMCs, taken at surgery. Receptor source: a male donor with early-stage non-small cell lung cancer. Each CDR3 is given with its conserved first and last residue.

V gene	J gene	CDR3 length	CDR3 protein
TRBV7-2	TRBJ2-5	13	CASSPGGGVTQYF
TRBV6-5	TRBJ2-7	16	CASSLSAPGGPYEQYF
TRBV4-1	TRBJ2-6	16	CASSQVQGTGANVLTF
TRBV12-3/TRBV12-4	TRBJ1-1	16	CASSSGVRPMNTEAFF
TRBV5-1	TRBJ2-7	15	CASSSTGESSYEQYF
TRBV11-3	TRBJ2-7	15	CASSFRQGKGYEQYF
TRBV19	TRBJ2-2	15	CASSTGHANTGELFF
TRBV6-2/TRBV6-3	TRBJ1-1	14	CASSWDGLNTEAFF
TRBV7-3	TRBJ1-5	13	CASSLSQFQPQHF
TRBV28	TRBJ1-2	13	CASSFRVSHGYTF
TRBV29-1	TRBJ2-5	13	CSAEGPGQETQYF
TRBV12-3/TRBV12-4	TRBJ1-5	16	CASSIRHLLSNQPQHF
TRBV18	TRBJ2-2	16	CASSLISGANTGELFF